The following is a T cell receptor beta chain sequence with its context. Its target is not known. The data are from a study of shared clonotypes between healthy human individuals. Findings and limits, study-wide: Investigators collected only blood, and repertoires in tissues likely differ.

HIV-negative, healthy adults without recent acute infections or vaccinations were the donors. Every one of the donors was a Caucasian adult that lived in Nashville, Tennessee. The CDR3 is made up of 16 amino acids. V was shortened by 5 bases and J by 5 bases, with 21 bases between the two germline ends. CDR1 is MDHEN and CDR2 is SYDVKM in the germline V gene. Assay execution proceeded at the deep level. Libraries were prepared by immunoSEQ multiplex PCR; TCRdb keeps only in-frame clonotypes and omits some of them. The sample lists some 2,100,000 clones, almost 96% occurring once. V is TRBV28 and J is TRBJ2-5; D unresolved. The material sequenced was naive CD4+ T cells sorted from blood. Subset of the sample: CD45RA+ positively selected. The clonotype comes from a man in his late teens or twenties in good health. CDR3 in amino acids: CASSLSPGNSVETQYF. The CDR3 DNA is TGTGCCAGCAGTCTATCGCCCGGCAATTCAGTGGAGACCCAGTACTTC.